This is a list of T cell receptor beta chains from one sample in a study of T-cell reconstitution after alpha-beta-depleted transplantation in children. TCRdb passed the PCR reads through MiXCR, listing each CDR3 protein once. This sample has about 200,000 distinct CDR3 sequences; roughly 6% occur once, and the top ten carry 4.5%. Sequenced material: PBMCs, taken before TCRalphabeta/CD19-depleted stem cell transplant. The receptors here all came from a girl less than two years old with combined immunodeficiency, due to receive a stem cell transplant. CDR3s include the opening cysteine and the closing phenylalanine or tryptophan. D genes are given only for firm matches. A clone size is listed for some rows: how often the clone was seen (once, few, many), or a class if it is expanded.

clone size: many; D gene: -; V gene: TRBV4-1; J gene: TRBJ1-1; CDR3 protein: CASSQGLASGEFEAFF; CDR3 DNA: TGCGCCAGCAGCCAAGGGCTAGCCTCAGGGGAATTTGAAGCTTTCTTT
clone size: many; D gene: -; V gene: TRBV6-2/TRBV6-3; J gene: TRBJ2-1; CDR3 protein: CASSILRGRHNEQFF; CDR3 DNA: TGTGCCAGCAGTATATTGCGGGGGCGGCACAATGAGCAGTTCTTC
clone size: many; D gene: -; V gene: TRBV7-2; J gene: TRBJ2-7; CDR3 protein: CASRRTDFAYEQYF; CDR3 DNA: TGTGCCAGCAGGAGGACGGACTTCGCCTACGAGCAGTACTTC
clone size: many; D gene: -; V gene: TRBV27; J gene: TRBJ2-3; CDR3 protein: CASSSRGDTQYF; CDR3 DNA: TGTGCCAGCAGTTCCCGGGGGGATACGCAGTATTTT
clone size: many; D gene: -; V gene: TRBV7-6; J gene: TRBJ2-1; CDR3 protein: CASSLALPGTYNNEQFF; CDR3 DNA: TGTGCCAGCAGCTTAGCTCTCCCCGGGACTTACAACAATGAGCAGTTCTTC
clone size: many; D gene: -; V gene: TRBV20-1; J gene: TRBJ2-3; CDR3 protein: CSASLGYTQYF; CDR3 DNA: TGCAGTGCTAGTCTGGGTTATACGCAGTATTTT
clone size: many; D gene: -; V gene: TRBV7-6; J gene: TRBJ2-3; CDR3 protein: CASSFGGGDGGLTDTQYF; CDR3 DNA: TGTGCCAGCAGCTTTGGTGGCGGGGACGGGGGGCTCACAGATACGCAGTATTTT
clone size: -; D gene: -; V gene: TRBV10-3; J gene: TRBJ2-2; CDR3 protein: CAISAPGGGGTGELFF; CDR3 DNA: TGTGCCATCAGTGCCCCTGGGGGGGGCGGCACCGGGGAGCTGTTTTTT
clone size: many; D gene: -; V gene: TRBV28; J gene: TRBJ2-1; CDR3 protein: CASSLQGGVRRTYNEQFF; CDR3 DNA: TGTGCCAGCAGTTTACAGGGCGGTGTGAGGCGCACTTACAATGAGCAGTTCTTC
clone size: many; D gene: -; V gene: TRBV6-2/TRBV6-3; J gene: TRBJ2-1; CDR3 protein: CASSYREYNEQFF; CDR3 DNA: TGTGCCAGCAGTTACCGGGAATATAACGAGCAGTTCTTC
clone size: few; D gene: -; V gene: TRBV4-3; J gene: TRBJ1-2; CDR3 protein: CASSPAGGASRNGYTF; CDR3 DNA: TGCGCCAGCAGCCCGGCGGGGGGCGCCAGCCGGAATGGCTACACCTTC
clone size: many; D gene: TRBD1; V gene: TRBV6-5; J gene: TRBJ2-1; CDR3 protein: CASSYTRTGAYNEQFF; CDR3 DNA: TGTGCCAGCAGTTACACTCGGACAGGGGCTTACAATGAGCAGTTCTTC
clone size: -; D gene: TRBD1; V gene: TRBV7-2; J gene: TRBJ2-3; CDR3 protein: CASSFPIGGSGQPMPDTQYF; CDR3 DNA: TGTGCCAGCAGCTTTCCCATAGGGGGCTCTGGACAACCAATGCCCGATACGCAGTATTTT
clone size: -; D gene: TRBD2; V gene: TRBV9; J gene: TRBJ2-1; CDR3 protein: CASSVVDRGGRDEQFF; CDR3 DNA: TGTGCCAGCAGCGTAGTAGATCGGGGGGGCCGGGATGAGCAGTTCTTC
clone size: many; D gene: -; V gene: TRBV10-3; J gene: TRBJ2-7; CDR3 protein: CAIGGGLASGTYEQYF; CDR3 DNA: TGTGCCATCGGGGGGGGGCTAGCGAGCGGAACCTACGAGCAGTACTTC
clone size: many; D gene: -; V gene: TRBV20-1; J gene: TRBJ1-1; CDR3 protein: CSAMTAEAFF; CDR3 DNA: TGCAGTGCCATGACAGCGGAAGCTTTCTTT
clone size: many; D gene: TRBD2; V gene: TRBV28; J gene: TRBJ2-1; CDR3 protein: CASSLATSGPYNEQFF; CDR3 DNA: TGTGCCAGCAGTTTAGCCACTAGCGGACCCTACAATGAGCAGTTCTTC
clone size: many; D gene: -; V gene: TRBV29-1; J gene: TRBJ2-5; CDR3 protein: CSVSLETQYF; CDR3 DNA: TGCAGCGTTTCTTTGGAGACCCAGTACTTC
clone size: many; D gene: TRBD1; V gene: TRBV2; J gene: TRBJ2-1; CDR3 protein: CASSETGVTSYNEQFF; CDR3 DNA: TGTGCCAGCAGCGAAACAGGGGTCACCTCCTACAATGAGCAGTTCTTC
clone size: many; D gene: TRBD1; V gene: TRBV6-1; J gene: TRBJ2-7; CDR3 protein: CASRRGQGAPPYEQYF; CDR3 DNA: TGTGCCAGCAGGAGGGGACAGGGGGCTCCTCCCTACGAGCAGTACTTC
clone size: many; D gene: -; V gene: TRBV15; J gene: TRBJ2-6; CDR3 protein: CATSIFSGANVLTF; CDR3 DNA: TGTGCCACCAGCATCTTCTCTGGGGCCAACGTCCTGACTTTC
clone size: many; D gene: -; V gene: TRBV5-1; J gene: TRBJ2-3; CDR3 protein: CASRGTASTDTQYF; CDR3 DNA: TGCGCCAGCAGAGGAACGGCTAGCACAGATACGCAGTATTTT
clone size: many; D gene: TRBD1; V gene: TRBV3-1; J gene: TRBJ2-7; CDR3 protein: CASSQDPPMTGTYEQYF; CDR3 DNA: TGTGCCAGCAGCCAAGACCCGCCCATGACAGGGACCTACGAGCAGTACTTC
clone size: many; D gene: -; V gene: TRBV20-1; J gene: TRBJ2-7; CDR3 protein: CSARDYEQYF; CDR3 DNA: TGCAGTGCTAGGGACTACGAGCAGTACTTC
clone size: many; D gene: TRBD1; V gene: TRBV20-1; J gene: TRBJ2-1; CDR3 protein: CSARRQQMGQCKWNEQFF; CDR3 DNA: TGCAGTGCTAGAAGGCAGCAGATGGGACAGTGCAAATGGAATGAGCAGTTCTTC
clone size: many; D gene: -; V gene: TRBV5-6; J gene: TRBJ1-5; CDR3 protein: CASSFYPTQWDQPQHF; CDR3 DNA: TGTGCCAGCAGCTTCTACCCGACACAATGGGATCAGCCCCAGCATTTT
clone size: -; D gene: -; V gene: TRBV18; J gene: TRBJ1-6; CDR3 protein: CASSPSVGSSYNSPLHF; CDR3 DNA: TGTGCCAGCTCACCATCGGTCGGCAGCTCCTATAATTCACCCCTCCACTTT
clone size: many; D gene: TRBD2; V gene: TRBV7-9; J gene: TRBJ2-1; CDR3 protein: CASSYLLAGRYNEQFF; CDR3 DNA: TGTGCCAGCAGCTACTTACTAGCGGGACGCTACAATGAGCAGTTCTTC
clone size: many; D gene: TRBD2; V gene: TRBV4-1; J gene: TRBJ2-7; CDR3 protein: CASSLRATSEYKQYF; CDR3 DNA: TGCGCCAGCAGCCTCAGGGCTACTAGCGAATACAAGCAGTACTTC
clone size: many; D gene: -; V gene: TRBV6-5; J gene: TRBJ2-3; CDR3 protein: CASSYSMPGGLTDTQYF; CDR3 DNA: TGTGCCAGCAGTTACTCGATGCCCGGGGGCCTCACAGATACGCAGTATTTT
clone size: many; D gene: -; V gene: TRBV12-3/TRBV12-4; J gene: TRBJ1-2; CDR3 protein: CASSFGQNGYTF; CDR3 DNA: TGTGCCAGCAGTTTTGGACAGAACGGCTACACCTTC
clone size: many; D gene: -; V gene: TRBV5-4; J gene: TRBJ2-5; CDR3 protein: CASSFRAGAPLQETQYF; CDR3 DNA: TGTGCCAGCAGCTTCCGGGCAGGGGCCCCCTTACAAGAGACCCAGTACTTC
clone size: -; D gene: TRBD1; V gene: TRBV5-1; J gene: TRBJ1-3; CDR3 protein: CASSRTGGYGNTIYF; CDR3 DNA: TGCGCCAGCAGCCGGACAGGGGGTTACGGAAACACCATATATTTT
clone size: many; D gene: -; V gene: TRBV4-3; J gene: TRBJ2-3; CDR3 protein: CASSHNRVLWDTQYF; CDR3 DNA: TGCGCCAGCAGCCACAACAGGGTCTTGTGGGATACGCAGTATTTT
clone size: many; D gene: -; V gene: TRBV5-5; J gene: TRBJ2-5; CDR3 protein: CASILGSLETQYF; CDR3 DNA: TGTGCCAGCATCTTGGGTAGCCTGGAGACCCAGTACTTC
clone size: many; D gene: -; V gene: TRBV29-1; J gene: TRBJ2-1; CDR3 protein: CSVVAGEQFF; CDR3 DNA: TGCAGCGTCGTCGCGGGCGAGCAGTTCTTC
clone size: many; D gene: TRBD2; V gene: TRBV9; J gene: TRBJ2-7; CDR3 protein: CASSVGASGNHEQYF; CDR3 DNA: TGTGCCAGCAGCGTAGGAGCTAGCGGGAACCACGAGCAGTACTTC
clone size: many; D gene: -; V gene: TRBV7-9; J gene: TRBJ2-3; CDR3 protein: CASRGGYTDTQYF; CDR3 DNA: TGTGCCAGCAGAGGGGGTTACACAGATACGCAGTATTTT
clone size: many; D gene: TRBD2; V gene: TRBV5-5; J gene: TRBJ2-1; CDR3 protein: CASSFSGEKYNEQFF; CDR3 DNA: TGTGCCAGCAGCTTCAGCGGGGAAAAGTACAATGAGCAGTTCTTC
clone size: many; D gene: -; V gene: TRBV4-3; J gene: TRBJ1-1; CDR3 protein: CASSLGGANTEAFF; CDR3 DNA: TGCGCCAGCAGCCTCGGAGGCGCGAACACTGAAGCTTTCTTT
clone size: many; D gene: -; V gene: TRBV28; J gene: TRBJ2-7; CDR3 protein: CASALRDNPYEQYF; CDR3 DNA: TGTGCCAGCGCTCTCCGGGACAATCCCTACGAGCAGTACTTC
clone size: many; D gene: -; V gene: TRBV21-1; J gene: TRBJ1-3; CDR3 protein: CASSKAGGQGNGNTIYF; CDR3 DNA: TGTGCCAGCAGCAAAGCGGGTGGGCAGGGCAACGGAAACACCATATATTTT
clone size: -; D gene: TRBD1; V gene: TRBV4-2; J gene: TRBJ1-6; CDR3 protein: CASTGTGDNSPLHF; CDR3 DNA: TGTGCCAGCACCGGGACAGGGGATAATTCACCCCTCCACTTT
clone size: many; D gene: -; V gene: TRBV6-5; J gene: TRBJ1-4; CDR3 protein: CASSYSNNEKLFF; CDR3 DNA: TGTGCCAGCAGTTACTCGAATAATGAAAAACTGTTTTTT
clone size: few; D gene: -; V gene: TRBV23-1; J gene: TRBJ1-1; CDR3 protein: CASSAAGVRTEAFF; CDR3 DNA: TGCGCCAGCAGTGCGGCGGGGGTGCGCACTGAAGCTTTCTTT
clone size: many; D gene: -; V gene: TRBV12-3/TRBV12-4; J gene: TRBJ2-5; CDR3 protein: CASSLIGTGAEGETQYF; CDR3 DNA: TGTGCCAGCAGTCTCATTGGAACCGGGGCAGAAGGAGAGACCCAGTACTTC
clone size: -; D gene: -; V gene: TRBV7-2; J gene: TRBJ2-7; CDR3 protein: CASSSSGPYIYYEQYF; CDR3 DNA: TGTGCCAGCAGCAGCAGCGGACCATACATCTACTACGAGCAGTACTTC
clone size: -; D gene: -; V gene: TRBV4-1; J gene: TRBJ2-2; CDR3 protein: CASSQDLPFPGELFF; CDR3 DNA: TGCGCCAGCAGCCAAGATCTCCCCTTCCCCGGGGAGCTGTTTTTT
clone size: many; D gene: TRBD1; V gene: TRBV29-1; J gene: TRBJ2-7; CDR3 protein: CSVVWTGRYEQYF; CDR3 DNA: TGCAGCGTTGTGTGGACAGGCCGCTACGAGCAGTACTTC
clone size: -; D gene: TRBD2; V gene: TRBV20-1; J gene: TRBJ2-1; CDR3 protein: CSARDLTSGESSYNEQFF; CDR3 DNA: TGCAGTGCTAGAGATCTGACGAGCGGGGAAAGCTCCTACAATGAGCAGTTCTTC
clone size: many; D gene: TRBD2; V gene: TRBV7-3; J gene: TRBJ2-2; CDR3 protein: CASSLASGLTGELFF; CDR3 DNA: TGTGCCAGCAGCTTAGCTAGCGGGCTAACCGGGGAGCTGTTTTTT
clone size: -; D gene: TRBD1; V gene: TRBV12-3/TRBV12-4; J gene: TRBJ1-5; CDR3 protein: CASCLVVTTGGSNQPQHF; CDR3 DNA: TGTGCCAGCTGTTTAGTAGTCACCACAGGGGGTAGCAATCAGCCCCAGCATTTT
clone size: many; D gene: -; V gene: TRBV12-5; J gene: TRBJ2-1; CDR3 protein: CASVPGVSLVRNEQFF; CDR3 DNA: TGTGCTAGTGTTCCGGGGGTGTCCCTTGTTAGAAATGAGCAGTTCTTC
clone size: many; D gene: -; V gene: TRBV7-9; J gene: TRBJ2-7; CDR3 protein: CASSLTSVLTYEQYF; CDR3 DNA: TGTGCCAGCAGCTTAACGAGCGTTTTAACCTACGAGCAGTACTTC
clone size: many; D gene: -; V gene: TRBV18; J gene: TRBJ2-3; CDR3 protein: CASSEGDGGPFADTQYF; CDR3 DNA: TGTGCCAGCTCAGAAGGAGATGGGGGGCCCTTCGCAGATACGCAGTATTTT
clone size: many; D gene: -; V gene: TRBV7-8; J gene: TRBJ1-5; CDR3 protein: CASSMVGPPYSNQPQHF; CDR3 DNA: TGTGCCAGCAGCATGGTAGGACCCCCTTATAGCAATCAGCCCCAGCATTTT
clone size: -; D gene: TRBD2; V gene: TRBV5-6; J gene: TRBJ2-5; CDR3 protein: CASSTGLAGWETQYF; CDR3 DNA: TGTGCCAGCAGCACAGGACTAGCGGGGTGGGAGACCCAGTACTTC
clone size: many; D gene: -; V gene: TRBV6-2/TRBV6-3; J gene: TRBJ2-1; CDR3 protein: CASSYEEGPYNEQFF; CDR3 DNA: TGTGCCAGCAGTTACGAGGAGGGACCATACAATGAGCAGTTCTTC